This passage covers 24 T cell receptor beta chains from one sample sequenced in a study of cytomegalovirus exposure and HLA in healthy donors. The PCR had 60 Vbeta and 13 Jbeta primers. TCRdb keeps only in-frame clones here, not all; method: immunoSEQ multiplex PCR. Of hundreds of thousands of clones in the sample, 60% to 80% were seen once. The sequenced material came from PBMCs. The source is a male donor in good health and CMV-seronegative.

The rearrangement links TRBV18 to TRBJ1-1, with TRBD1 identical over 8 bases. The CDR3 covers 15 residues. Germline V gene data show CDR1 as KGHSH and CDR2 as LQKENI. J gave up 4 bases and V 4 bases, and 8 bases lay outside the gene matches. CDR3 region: CASSQDQGASTEAFF. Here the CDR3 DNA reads TGTGCCAGCTCACAAGATCAGGGGGCGAGCACTGAAGCTTTCTTT.

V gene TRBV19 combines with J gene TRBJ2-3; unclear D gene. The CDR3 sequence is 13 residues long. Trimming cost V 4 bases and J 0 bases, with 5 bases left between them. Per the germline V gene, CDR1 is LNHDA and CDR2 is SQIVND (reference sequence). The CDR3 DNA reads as TGTGCCAGTAGTACGACTAGCACAGATACGCAGTATTTT. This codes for CASSTTSTDTQYF.

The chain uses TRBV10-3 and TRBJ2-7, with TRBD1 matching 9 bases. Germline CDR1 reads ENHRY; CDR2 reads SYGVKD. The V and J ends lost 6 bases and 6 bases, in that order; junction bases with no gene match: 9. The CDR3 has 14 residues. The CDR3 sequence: CAIRAQGQGGEQYF. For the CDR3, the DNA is TGTGCCATCAGAGCCCAGGGACAGGGAGGCGAGCAGTACTTC.

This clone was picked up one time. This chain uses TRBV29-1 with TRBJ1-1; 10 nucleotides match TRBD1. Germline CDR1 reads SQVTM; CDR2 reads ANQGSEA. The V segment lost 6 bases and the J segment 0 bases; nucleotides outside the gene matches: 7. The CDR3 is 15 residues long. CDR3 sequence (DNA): TGCAGCGTCGCAGGGACAGGGGACATGAACACTGAAGCTTTCTTT. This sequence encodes CSVAGTGDMNTEAFF.

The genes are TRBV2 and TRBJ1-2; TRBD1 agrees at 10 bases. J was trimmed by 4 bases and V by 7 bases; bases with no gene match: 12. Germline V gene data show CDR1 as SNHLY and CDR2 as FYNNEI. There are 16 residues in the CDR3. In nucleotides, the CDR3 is TGTGCCAGCATGACAGGGGGCTTCCAACCTGGCTATGGCTACACCTTC. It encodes CASMTGGFQPGYGYTF.

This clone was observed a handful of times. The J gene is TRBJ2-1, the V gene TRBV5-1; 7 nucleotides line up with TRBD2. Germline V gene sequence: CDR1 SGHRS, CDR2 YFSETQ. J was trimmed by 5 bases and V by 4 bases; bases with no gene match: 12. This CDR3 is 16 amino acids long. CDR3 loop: CASSRAAGVSHNEQFF. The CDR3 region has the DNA TGCGCCAGCAGCAGGGCTGCGGGAGTAAGCCACAATGAGCAGTTCTTC.

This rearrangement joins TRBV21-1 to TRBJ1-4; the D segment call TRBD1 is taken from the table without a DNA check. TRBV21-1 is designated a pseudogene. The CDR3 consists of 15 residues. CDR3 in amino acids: CASSKRQGNNEKLFF. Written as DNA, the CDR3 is TGTGCCAGCAGCAAAAGGCAGGGAAATAATGAAAAACTGTTTTTT.

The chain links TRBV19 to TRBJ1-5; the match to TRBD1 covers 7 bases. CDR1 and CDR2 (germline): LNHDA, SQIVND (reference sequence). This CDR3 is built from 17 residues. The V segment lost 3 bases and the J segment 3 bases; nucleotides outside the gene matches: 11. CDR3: CASSMARGSLDNQPQHF. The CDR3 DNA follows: TGTGCCAGTAGTATGGCCAGGGGGAGCCTTGACAATCAGCCCCAGCATTTT.

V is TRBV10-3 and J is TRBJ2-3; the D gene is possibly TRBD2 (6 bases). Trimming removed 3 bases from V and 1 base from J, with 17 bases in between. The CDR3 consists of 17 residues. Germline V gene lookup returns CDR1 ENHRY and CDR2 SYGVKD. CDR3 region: CAISDPGDSGGTDTQYF. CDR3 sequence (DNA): TGTGCCATCAGTGACCCGGGAGATTCTGGCGGCACAGATACGCAGTATTTT.

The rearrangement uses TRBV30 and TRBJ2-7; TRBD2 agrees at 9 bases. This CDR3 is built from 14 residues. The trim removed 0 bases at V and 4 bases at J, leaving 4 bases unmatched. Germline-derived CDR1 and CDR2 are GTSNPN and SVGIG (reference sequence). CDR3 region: CAWSVLAGGYEQYF. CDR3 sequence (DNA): TGTGCCTGGAGTGTACTTGCGGGAGGGTACGAGCAGTACTTC.

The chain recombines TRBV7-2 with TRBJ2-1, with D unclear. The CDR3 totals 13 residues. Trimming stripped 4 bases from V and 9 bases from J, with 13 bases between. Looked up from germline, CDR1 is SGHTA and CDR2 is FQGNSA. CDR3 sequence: CASSYYFSGEQFF. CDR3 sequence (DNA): TGTGCCAGCAGCTACTACTTTTCGGGTGAGCAGTTCTTC. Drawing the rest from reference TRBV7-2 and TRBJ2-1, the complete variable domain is GAGVSQSPSNKVTEKGKDVELRCDPISGHTALYWYRQSLGQGLEFLIYFQGNSAPDKSGLPSDRFSAERTGGSVSTLTIQRTQQEDSAVYLCASSYYFSGEQFFGPGTRLTVL.

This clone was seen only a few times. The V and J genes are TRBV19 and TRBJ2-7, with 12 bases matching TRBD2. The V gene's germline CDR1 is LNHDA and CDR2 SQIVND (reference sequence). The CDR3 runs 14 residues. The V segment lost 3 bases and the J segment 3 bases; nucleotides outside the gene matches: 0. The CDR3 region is CASSMTSGSYEQYF. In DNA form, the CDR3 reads TGTGCCAGTAGTATGACTAGCGGGAGCTACGAGCAGTACTTC.

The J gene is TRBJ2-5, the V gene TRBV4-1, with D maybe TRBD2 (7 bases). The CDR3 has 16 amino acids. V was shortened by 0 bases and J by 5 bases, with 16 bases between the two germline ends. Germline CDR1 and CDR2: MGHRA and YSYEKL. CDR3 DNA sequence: TGCGCCAGCAGCCAAGAATGGGGGGGCTTAAGGGAGACCCAGTACTTC. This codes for CASSQEWGGLRETQYF.

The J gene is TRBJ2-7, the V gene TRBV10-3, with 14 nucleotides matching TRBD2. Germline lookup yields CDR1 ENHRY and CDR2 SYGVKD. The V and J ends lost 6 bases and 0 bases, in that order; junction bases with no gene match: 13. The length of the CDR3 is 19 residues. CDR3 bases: TGTGCCATCAGAAACTCCGGGACTAGCGGGAGCCTTAGCTCCTACGAGCAGTACTTC. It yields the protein CAIRNSGTSGSLSSYEQYF.

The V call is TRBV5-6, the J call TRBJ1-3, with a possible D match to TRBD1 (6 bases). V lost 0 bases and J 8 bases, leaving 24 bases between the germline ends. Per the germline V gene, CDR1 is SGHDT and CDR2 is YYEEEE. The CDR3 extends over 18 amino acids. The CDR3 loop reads CASSLDWGGPADRDTIYF. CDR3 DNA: TGTGCCAGCAGCTTGGACTGGGGGGGGCCAGCGGATCGGGACACCATATATTTT. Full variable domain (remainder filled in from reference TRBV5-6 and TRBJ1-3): DAGVTQSPTHLIKTRGQQVTLRCSPKSGHDTVSWYQQALGQGPQFIFQYYEEEERQRGNFPDRFSGHQFPNYSSELNVNALLLGDSALYLCASSLDWGGPADRDTIYFGEGSWLTVV.

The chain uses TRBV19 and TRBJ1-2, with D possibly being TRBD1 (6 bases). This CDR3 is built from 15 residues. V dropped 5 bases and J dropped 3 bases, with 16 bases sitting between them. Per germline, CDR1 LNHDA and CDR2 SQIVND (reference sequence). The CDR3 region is CASSSTLRTDYGYTF. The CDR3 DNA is TGTGCCAGTAGTTCCACCTTACGGACAGACTATGGCTACACCTTC.

Here the CDR3 reads CSVDPGTNSYEQYF. The CDR3 DNA reads TGCAGCGTTGATCCTGGGACTAACTCCTACGAGCAGTACTTC. The chain has TRBV29-1 and TRBJ2-7; 7 bases align to TRBD2. There are 14 residues in the CDR3. J was trimmed by 0 bases and V by 3 bases; bases with no gene match: 5. The germline V gene has CDR1 SQVTM and CDR2 ANQGSEA.

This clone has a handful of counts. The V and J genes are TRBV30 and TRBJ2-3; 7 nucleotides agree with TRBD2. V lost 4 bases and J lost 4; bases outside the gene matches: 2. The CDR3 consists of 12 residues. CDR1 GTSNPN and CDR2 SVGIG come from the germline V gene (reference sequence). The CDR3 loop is CAWKGLSDTQYF. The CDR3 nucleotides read TGTGCCTGGAAGGGACTATCAGATACGCAGTATTTT.

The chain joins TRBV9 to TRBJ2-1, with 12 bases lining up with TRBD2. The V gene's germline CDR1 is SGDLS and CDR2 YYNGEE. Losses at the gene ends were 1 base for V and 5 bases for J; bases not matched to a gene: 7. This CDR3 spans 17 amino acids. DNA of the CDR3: TGTGCCAGCAGCGTATACCTAGCGGGGGGGGGAGACAATGAGCAGTTCTTC. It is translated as CASSVYLAGGGDNEQFF.

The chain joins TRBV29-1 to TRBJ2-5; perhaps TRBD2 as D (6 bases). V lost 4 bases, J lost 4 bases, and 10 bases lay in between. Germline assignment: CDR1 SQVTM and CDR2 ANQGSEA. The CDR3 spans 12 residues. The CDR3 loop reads CSVAGLGETQYF. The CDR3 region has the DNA TGCAGCGTTGCGGGACTTGGAGAGACCCAGTACTTC.

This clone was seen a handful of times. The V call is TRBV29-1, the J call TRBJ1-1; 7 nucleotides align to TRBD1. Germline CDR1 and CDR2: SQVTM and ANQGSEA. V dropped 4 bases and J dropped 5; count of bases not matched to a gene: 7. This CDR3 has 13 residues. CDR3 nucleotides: TGCAGCGTTGCCTTGACAGGGTGGACTGAAGCTTTCTTT. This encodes CSVALTGWTEAFF. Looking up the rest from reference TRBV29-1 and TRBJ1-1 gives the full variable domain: SAVISQKPSRDICQRGTSLTIQCQVDSQVTMMFWYRQQPGQSLTLIATANQGSEATYESGFVIDKFPISRPNLTFSTLTVSNMSPEDSSIYLCSVALTGWTEAFFGQGTRLTVV.

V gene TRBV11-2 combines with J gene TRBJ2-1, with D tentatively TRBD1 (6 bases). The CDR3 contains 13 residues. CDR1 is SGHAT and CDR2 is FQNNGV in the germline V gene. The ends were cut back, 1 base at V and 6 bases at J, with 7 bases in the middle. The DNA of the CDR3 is TGTGCCAGCAGCTTAGGCAGGGGCAATGAGCAGTTCTTC. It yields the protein CASSLGRGNEQFF.

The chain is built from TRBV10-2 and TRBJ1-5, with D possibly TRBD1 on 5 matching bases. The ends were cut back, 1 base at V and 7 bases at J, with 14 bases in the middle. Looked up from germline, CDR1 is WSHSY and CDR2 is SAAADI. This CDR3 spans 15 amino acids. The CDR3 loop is CASSEYRGRGQPQHF. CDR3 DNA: TGCGCCAGCAGTGAGTATAGGGGCCGGGGGCAGCCCCAGCATTTT.

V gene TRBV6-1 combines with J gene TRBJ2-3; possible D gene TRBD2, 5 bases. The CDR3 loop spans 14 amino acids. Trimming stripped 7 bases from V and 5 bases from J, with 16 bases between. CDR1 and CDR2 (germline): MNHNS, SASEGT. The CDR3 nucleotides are TGTGCCAGCATCCCAAGTATAGAGGGAGATACGCAGTATTTT. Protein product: CASIPSIEGDTQYF.